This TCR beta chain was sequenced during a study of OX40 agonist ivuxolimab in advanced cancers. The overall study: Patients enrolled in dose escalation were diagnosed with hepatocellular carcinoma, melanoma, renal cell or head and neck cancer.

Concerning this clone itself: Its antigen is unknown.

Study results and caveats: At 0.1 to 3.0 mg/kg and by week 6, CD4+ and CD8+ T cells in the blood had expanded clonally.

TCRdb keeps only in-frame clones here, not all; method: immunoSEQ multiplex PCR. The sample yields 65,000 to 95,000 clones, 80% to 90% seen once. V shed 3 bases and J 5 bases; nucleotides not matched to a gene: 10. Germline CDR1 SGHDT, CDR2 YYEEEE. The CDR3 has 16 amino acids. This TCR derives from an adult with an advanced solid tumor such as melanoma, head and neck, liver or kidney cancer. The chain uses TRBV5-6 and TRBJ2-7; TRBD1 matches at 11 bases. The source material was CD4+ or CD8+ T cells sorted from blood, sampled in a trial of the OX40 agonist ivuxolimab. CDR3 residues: CASSSNRGQGGNEQYF. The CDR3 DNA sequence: TGTGCCAGCAGCTCCAACAGGGGACAGGGGGGAAACGAGCAGTACTTC.